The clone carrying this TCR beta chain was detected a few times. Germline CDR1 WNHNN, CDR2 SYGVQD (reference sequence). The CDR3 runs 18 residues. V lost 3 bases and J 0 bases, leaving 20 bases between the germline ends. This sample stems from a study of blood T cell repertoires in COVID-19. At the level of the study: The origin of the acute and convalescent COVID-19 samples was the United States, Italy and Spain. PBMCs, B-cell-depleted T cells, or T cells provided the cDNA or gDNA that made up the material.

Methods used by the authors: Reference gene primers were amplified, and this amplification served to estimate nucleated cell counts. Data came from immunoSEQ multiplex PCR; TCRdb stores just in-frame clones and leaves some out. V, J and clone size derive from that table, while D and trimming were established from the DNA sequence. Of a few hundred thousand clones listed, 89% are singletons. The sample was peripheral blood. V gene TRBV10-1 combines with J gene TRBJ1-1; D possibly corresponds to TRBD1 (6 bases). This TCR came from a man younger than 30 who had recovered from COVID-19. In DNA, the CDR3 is TGCGCCAGCAGTGACGGGAGGCTGGGACGGGACATGAACACTGAAGCTTTCTTT. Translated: CASSDGRLGRDMNTEAFF.